Listed below are T cell receptor beta chains from one sample, sequenced in a study. MiXCR, applied by TCRdb to the RT-PCR reads, yields one record per CDR3 protein. The sample gives around 700,000 distinct CDR3 sequences, about 14% of which show up once; 3.6% is in the top ten. Sequencing was performed on memory CD4+ T cells from blood. These receptors came from a female donor in good health, serving as a healthy control. Each CDR3 is given without its conserved first and last residue.

CDR3: ASSPEGGLEGNTEAF; V: TRBV3-1; J: TRBJ1-1; length: 15
CDR3: ASRSLMSSSYNEQF; V: TRBV6-2/TRBV6-3; J: TRBJ2-1; length: 14
CDR3: ASSYSGRGDFRSTDTQY; V: TRBV6-5; J: TRBJ2-3; length: 17
CDR3: ASSVDPTGEQY; V: TRBV9; J: TRBJ2-7; length: 11
CDR3: ASTLFPNPEAF; V: TRBV12-3/TRBV12-4; J: TRBJ1-1; length: 11
CDR3: SASLRTGGNYGYT; V: TRBV20-1; J: TRBJ1-2; length: 13
CDR3: SAKKGVGDLYNQPQH; V: TRBV20-1; J: TRBJ1-5; length: 15
CDR3: ASSQLTSTDTQY; V: TRBV5-1; J: TRBJ2-3; length: 12
CDR3: ATGTSGSRDEQF; V: TRBV4-2; J: TRBJ2-1; length: 12
CDR3: ASSFRSDTQY; V: TRBV5-1; J: TRBJ2-3; length: 10
CDR3: ASSSGLGTEPF; V: TRBV7-2; J: TRBJ1-1; length: 11
CDR3: SAAGTAVFHEQY; V: TRBV20-1; J: TRBJ2-7; length: 12
CDR3: ASREQENTEAF; V: TRBV5-1; J: TRBJ1-1; length: 11
CDR3: ASSQYGLPSGEAF; V: TRBV4-1; J: TRBJ1-1; length: 13
CDR3: ASSAEYEQY; V: TRBV7-8; J: TRBJ2-7; length: 9
CDR3: ASSQDTSGRITDTQY; V: TRBV4-2; J: TRBJ2-3; length: 15
CDR3: SARLAGGPSETQY; V: TRBV20-1; J: TRBJ2-5; length: 13
CDR3: ASSSPGTGMTEAF; V: TRBV12-3/TRBV12-4; J: TRBJ1-1; length: 13
CDR3: ASSLVGAREETQY; V: TRBV7-2; J: TRBJ2-5; length: 13
CDR3: ASSLLDSSYEQY; V: TRBV12-3/TRBV12-4; J: TRBJ2-7; length: 12
CDR3: ASSPLTSGGSTDTQY; V: TRBV7-9; J: TRBJ2-3; length: 15
CDR3: ASSWIGSSYNEQF; V: TRBV6-5; J: TRBJ2-1; length: 13
CDR3: ASSFSGLGGRTNTEAF; V: TRBV7-2; J: TRBJ1-1; length: 16
CDR3: ASSFHAAGGTEAF; V: TRBV7-2; J: TRBJ1-1; length: 13
CDR3: ASRALAGVVYEQY; V: TRBV6-2/TRBV6-3; J: TRBJ2-7; length: 13
CDR3: ASSPRVSGGWSVNEQF; V: TRBV18; J: TRBJ2-1; length: 16
CDR3: ASKQRQGFEDTQY; V: TRBV6-2/TRBV6-3; J: TRBJ2-3; length: 13
CDR3: ASSSEGGNLGEKLF; V: TRBV6-5; J: TRBJ1-4; length: 14
CDR3: ASSRAGAGQGEQY; V: TRBV6-6; J: TRBJ2-7; length: 13
CDR3: ASSSEGLDTDTQY; V: TRBV4-3; J: TRBJ2-3; length: 13
CDR3: ASSSASGRGGAKNIQY; V: TRBV6-5; J: TRBJ2-4; length: 16
CDR3: ASSQDWLANTGELF; V: TRBV4-3; J: TRBJ2-2; length: 14
CDR3: ASSPSGRRETQY; V: TRBV10-2; J: TRBJ2-5; length: 12
CDR3: SARDSSSYGYT; V: TRBV20-1; J: TRBJ1-2; length: 11
CDR3: ASSWTSGSSEQF; V: TRBV7-2; J: TRBJ2-1; length: 12
CDR3: SAAKQGTDTQY; V: TRBV20-1; J: TRBJ2-3; length: 11
CDR3: ASSVVTGGIAGNTIY; V: TRBV9; J: TRBJ1-3; length: 15
CDR3: ASSLNAGRNYNEQF; V: TRBV7-3; J: TRBJ2-1; length: 14
CDR3: ASSRAGVVIGELF; V: TRBV4-1; J: TRBJ2-2; length: 13
CDR3: ASSWGQGYDGQF; V: TRBV2; J: TRBJ2-1; length: 12
CDR3: ASSAQGAVGTQY; V: TRBV27; J: TRBJ2-5; length: 12
CDR3: SAGGSGDEQY; V: TRBV20-1; J: TRBJ2-7; length: 10
CDR3: SARARQGLNEKLF; V: TRBV20-1; J: TRBJ1-4; length: 13
CDR3: ASAGWEREGTDTQY; V: TRBV7-2; J: TRBJ2-3; length: 14
CDR3: ASSFRGYEQF; V: TRBV12-3/TRBV12-4; J: TRBJ2-1; length: 10
CDR3: ASSPGTGLPYEQY; V: TRBV5-1; J: TRBJ2-7; length: 13
CDR3: SVSGQGPNYGYT; V: TRBV29-1; J: TRBJ1-2; length: 12
CDR3: ASSLTGEGNSPLH; V: TRBV5-1; J: TRBJ1-6; length: 13